A single sample is the source of the 27 T cell receptor beta chains below, sequenced in a study of CD8+CD57+ T cells in acquired aplastic anemia. An expansion of CD8+CD57+ cells by flow cytometry had been shown in patients chosen for sequencing. Genomic DNA acted as the template from which TCR beta VDJ combination and CDR3 sequence profiling were carried out. Via MiXCR, TCRdb re-called the reads, giving one row per CDR3 protein. Among some 170,000 distinct CDR3 sequences listed, more than 60% were seen once. The sequencing input was sorted CD4+, CD8+, or CD8+CD57+ T cells (not recorded which) from PBMCs. The receptors come from a human donor with aplastic anemia.

Worth noting for this clonotype: A read error may explain this, as a much larger clone is one base away. V and J are TRBV12-3 or TRBV12-4 and TRBJ1-5; D not resolved. This CDR3 is built from 15 residues. Trimming stripped 3 bases from V and 2 bases from J, with 11 bases between. CDR3: CASSFWLYGNQPQHF. The DNA for the CDR3 is TGTGCCAGCAGTTTTTGGCTGTATGGCAATCAGCCCCAGCATTTT.

The V call is TRBV2, the J call TRBJ1-5; D is ambiguous. The CDR3 spans 14 residues. V was pared by 4 bases and J by 4 bases, with 11 bases between. From germline, CDR1 is SNHLY and CDR2 FYNNEI. The chain's CDR3 is CASSGMGINQPQHF. CDR3 sequence (DNA): TGTGCCAGCAGTGGTATGGGGATTAATCAGCCCCAGCATTTT. Based on the CDR3 plus reference TRBV2 and TRBJ1-5, the full variable domain is EPEVTQTPSHQVTQMGQEVILRCVPISNHLYFYWYRQILGQKVEFLVSFYNNEISEKSEIFDDQFSVERPDGSNFTLKIRSTKLEDSAMYFCASSGMGINQPQHFGDGTRLSIL.

This clonotype was counted once. The chain combines TRBV14 with TRBJ1-1; TRBD1 aligns across 7 bases. This CDR3 comprises 13 residues. Germline values: CDR1 SGHDN, CDR2 FVKESK. Unmatched junction bases numbered 0, after V lost 1 base and J lost 4 bases. In DNA, the CDR3 is TGTGCCAGCAGCCAAGGACAGGGCACTGAAGCTTTCTTT. The encoded protein is CASSQGQGTEAFF.

As to this clonotype: A much bigger clone sits one base away, suggesting this may be a read error. The chain employs TRBV7-8 and TRBJ1-2; perhaps TRBD1 as D (6 bases). This CDR3 is built from 14 residues. Germline lookup yields CDR1 SGHVS and CDR2 FQNEAQ. The CDR3 is CDSSPSGGLYGYTF. CDR3 sequence (DNA): TGCGACAGCAGCCCTAGCGGGGGGCTCTATGGCTACACCTTC.

The J gene is TRBJ1-5, the V gene TRBV19; possible D gene TRBD1, 5 bases. From germline, CDR1 is LNHDA and CDR2 SQIVND (reference sequence). This CDR3 is 15 amino acids long. V lost 7 bases and J lost 4, with 17 bases in between. The CDR3 reads CASTLYRQPNQPQHF. The CDR3, as DNA: TGTGCCAGTACCCTATACCGACAGCCTAATCAGCCCCAGCATTTT.

The table lists this clonotype with many counts. The chain carries TRBV14 and TRBJ2-3; 7 bases are a match to TRBD2. CDR1 is SGHDN, CDR2 FVKESK, per germline. J gave up 3 bases and V 0 bases, and 12 bases lay outside the gene matches. This CDR3 comprises 18 residues. The CDR3 sequence is CASSQDFVNGGGTDTQYF. Here the CDR3 DNA reads TGTGCCAGCAGCCAAGATTTTGTTAACGGGGGAGGGACAGATACGCAGTATTTT.

V gene TRBV10-3 combines with J gene TRBJ1-4; unclear D gene. Germline V gene data show CDR1 as ENHRY and CDR2 as SYGVKD. V was cut by 3 bases and J by 6 bases, with 8 bases left in between. The CDR3 covers 13 residues. The CDR3 protein is CAISDLPDEKLFF. The CDR3 DNA is TGTGCCATCAGTGACCTCCCCGATGAAAAACTGTTTTTT.

J is TRBJ2-1 and V is TRBV19, with TRBD2 as a possible D gene (6 bases). This CDR3 comprises 14 residues. Looked up from germline, CDR1 is LNHDA and CDR2 is SQIVND (reference sequence). V was clipped by 3 bases and J by 8 bases, with 14 bases between them. The CDR3 nucleotides read TGTGCCAGTAGTATGCGGGACTGGCGAGATGAGCAGTTCTTC. The encoded protein is CASSMRDWRDEQFF.

The V gene is TRBV5-1, the J gene TRBJ1-3; 8 positions match TRBD1. V gave up 4 bases and J gave up 2 bases; unmatched junction bases: 5. Germline V CDR1 and CDR2: SGHRS, YFSETQ. The CDR3 spans 15 residues. The CDR3 DNA is TGCGCCAGCAGCGGCGGACAGGGTGCTGGAAACACCATATATTTT. It yields the protein CASSGGQGAGNTIYF.

The gene calls are TRBV10-3 and TRBJ2-1; D call uncertain. The germline gives CDR1 ENHRY, CDR2 SYGVKD. The CDR3 spans 14 residues. The V and J ends lost 2 bases and 9 bases respectively, with 14 bases between them. CDR3 coding DNA: TGTGCCATCAGTGAGGTGGGTCACTTGGGTGAGCAGTTCTTC. As protein: CAISEVGHLGEQFF.

The rearrangement links TRBV24-1 to TRBJ1-5; D not resolved. CDR1 KGHDR and CDR2 SFDVKD come from the germline V gene. This CDR3 spans 13 amino acids. With 4 bases removed from V and 2 bases from J, the gap between germline ends came to 5 bases. The CDR3 is CATSEPGNQPQHF. The CDR3 nucleotides read TGTGCCACCAGTGAACCGGGCAATCAGCCCCAGCATTTT.

To note about this clonotype: The junction and the germline gene differ at one end; a read error may be behind it. The chain employs TRBV11-2 and TRBJ2-6; D may be TRBD1 (6 bases). This CDR3 spans 17 amino acids. Germline V gives CDR1 SGHAT, CDR2 FQNNGV. The CDR3 DNA follows: TGTGCCAGCAGCTTGGCAGGGGTGCGCTCTAGGGCCAACGTCCTGACTTTC. The encoded protein is CASSLAGVRSRANVLTF.

DNA for the CDR3: TGTGCCAGCAGTGCTTCCTCGGGGCAGTTCTTC. It encodes CASSASSGQFF. V and J are TRBV25-1 and TRBJ2-1; D not resolved. V shed 4 bases and J shed 12 bases, with 10 bases lying between them. The CDR3 is made up of 11 amino acids. Germline V gene lookup returns CDR1 MGHDK and CDR2 SYGVNS.

This chain connects TRBV10-3 to TRBJ2-3, with 10 bases that match TRBD2. The V gene's germline CDR1 is ENHRY and CDR2 SYGVKD. V shed 10 bases and J 2 bases; nucleotides not matched to a gene: 3. The CDR3 contains 13 residues. In DNA form, the CDR3 reads TGTGCCAGCCTAGCGGGAGACACAGATACGCAGTATTTT. It translates to CASLAGDTDTQYF.

The gene calls are TRBV7-3 and TRBJ1-1; D is undetermined. The CDR3 has 13 amino acids. Germline lookup yields CDR1 SGHTA and CDR2 FQGTGA. V lost 9 bases and J 3 bases, leaving 14 bases between the germline ends. CDR3 region: CASSHGKDTEAFF. The CDR3 nucleotides read TGTGCCAGTAGCCACGGGAAAGACACTGAAGCTTTCTTT.

The rearrangement joins TRBV19 to TRBJ1-2, with 7 bases fitting TRBD1. Germline loops: CDR1 LNHDA, CDR2 SQIVND (reference sequence). CDR3 length: 15 amino acids. The J segment lost 5 bases and the V segment lost 3 bases, leaving 9 bases of the junction unmatched. CDR3 amino acids: CASSIPQGEGYGYTF. The CDR3 nucleotides read TGTGCCAGTAGTATTCCTCAGGGGGAGGGTTATGGCTACACCTTC.

The gene calls are TRBV2 and TRBJ2-7, with TRBD1 matching 9 bases. The V gene end was trimmed by 10 bases and the J gene end by 5 bases; junction bases not matched to a gene: 9. The CDR3 covers 13 residues. Germline V gene lookup returns CDR1 SNHLY and CDR2 FYNNEI. The CDR3 is CATTRDREHEQYF. The CDR3 DNA sequence: TGTGCCACAACCCGGGACAGGGAACACGAGCAGTACTTC.

The chain has TRBV29-1 and TRBJ1-4, with D possibly being TRBD1 (5 bases). The CDR3 extends over 11 amino acids. Trimming stripped 6 bases from V and 8 bases from J, with 10 bases between. The germline V gene encodes CDR1 SQVTM and CDR2 ANQGSEA. This CDR3 reads CSVQQAEKLFF. CDR3 nucleotides: TGCAGCGTACAACAGGCGGAAAAACTGTTTTTT. Variable domain in full (rest from reference TRBV29-1 and TRBJ1-4): SAVISQKPSRDICQRGTSLTIQCQVDSQVTMMFWYRQQPGQSLTLIATANQGSEATYESGFVIDKFPISRPNLTFSTLTVSNMSPEDSSIYLCSVQQAEKLFFGSGTQLSVL.

The chain has TRBV5-4 and TRBJ1-1; TRBD1 might be the D (5 bases). The germline V and J ends were trimmed by 0 bases and 7 bases, with 7 bases remaining between them. The germline V gene has CDR1 SGHNT and CDR2 YYREEE (reference sequence). CDR3 size: 12 residues. Here the CDR3 DNA reads TGTGCCAGCAGCTTGGCCCAGGGTGAAGCTTTCTTT. Translating it yields CASSLAQGEAFF.

Of note for this clonotype: At one of its ends the junction is not consistent with the germline gene, which may arise from a read error. The V call is TRBV2, the J call TRBJ2-1, with 7 nucleotides matching TRBD2. CDR1 and CDR2 from the germline V gene are SNHLY and FYNNEI. CDR3 length: 18 amino acids. CDR3 sequence (DNA): TGTGCCAGAAGTGAGATTGGGGGTCTAGCGGCTTCCTACAATGAGCAGTTCTTC. The encoded protein is CARSEIGGLAASYNEQFF.

This clonotype was seen repeatedly, ten times or more. CDR3 region: CASSIGLGAWYGYTF. Written as DNA, the CDR3 is TGTGCCAGTAGTATTGGTCTCGGGGCGTGGTATGGCTACACCTTC. The rearrangement links TRBV19 to TRBJ1-2, with TRBD1 as a possible D gene (5 bases). Trimming shortened V by 3 bases and J by 5 bases, and 16 bases separated the two germline ends. The CDR3 contains 15 residues. Germline CDR1 is LNHDA and CDR2 is SQIVND (reference sequence).

The genes are TRBV7-8 and TRBJ2-7; D uncertain. V lost 0 bases to trimming and J lost 4 bases, with 13 bases between them. Germline V gene lookup returns CDR1 SGHVS and CDR2 FQNEAQ. This CDR3 spans 15 amino acids. CDR3 loop: CASSLAPGWGYEQYF. In DNA, the CDR3 is TGTGCCAGCAGCTTAGCACCCGGTTGGGGATACGAGCAGTACTTC.

The V gene is TRBV29-1, the J gene TRBJ1-1; 9 bases are a match to TRBD1. The junction had 10 bases not matched to a gene; V was cut back by 7 bases and J by 4 bases. The germline V gene encodes CDR1 SQVTM and CDR2 ANQGSEA. The CDR3 runs to 14 residues. The CDR3 nucleotides are TGCAGCGCCGTACAGGGGGCCCGGGGCACTGAAGCTTTCTTT. Translating gives CSAVQGARGTEAFF.

Turning to this clonotype: Mismatch with germline at one junction end may stem from a read error. The J gene is TRBJ1-4, the V gene TRBV9; 7 nucleotides line up with TRBD1. The CDR3 runs to 16 residues. Germline values: CDR1 SGDLS, CDR2 YYNGEE. The CDR3 region has the DNA TGTGCCGGCAGCGTAGGTTCATGGGCAGGGGGTGAAAAACTGTTTTTT. This translates into CAGSVGSWAGGEKLFF.

In its sample, this clonotype was seen a few times. The chain uses TRBV2 and TRBJ1-5; possibly TRBD1 for D (6 bases). The ends were cut back, 2 bases at V and 3 bases at J, with 11 bases in the middle. This CDR3 is built from 15 residues. The germline CDR1 and CDR2 sequences are SNHLY and FYNNEI. The CDR3 DNA is TGTGCCAGCAGTGAACTGGACAGTCTCAATCAGCCCCAGCATTTT. Its translation is CASSELDSLNQPQHF.

The chain joins TRBV14 to TRBJ2-5; the match to TRBD2 covers 7 bases. This CDR3 is 14 amino acids long. The germline CDR1 and CDR2 sequences are SGHDN and FVKESK. V lost 6 bases to trimming and J lost 1 base; unmatched junction nucleotides: 5. CDR3 protein: CASRGGDPQETQYF. Written as DNA, the CDR3 is TGTGCCAGCAGGGGGGGGGACCCCCAAGAGACCCAGTACTTC.

In this sample, this clonotype turned up many times. The rearrangement joins TRBV6-5 to TRBJ1-2; D gene unclear. Germline V gene lookup returns CDR1 MNHEY and CDR2 SVGAGI. The CDR3 contains 13 residues. Trimming stripped 2 bases from V and 2 bases from J, with 6 bases between. The CDR3 here is CASSYLLNYGYTF. CDR3 nucleotide sequence: TGTGCCAGCAGTTACCTTTTAAACTATGGCTACACCTTC.